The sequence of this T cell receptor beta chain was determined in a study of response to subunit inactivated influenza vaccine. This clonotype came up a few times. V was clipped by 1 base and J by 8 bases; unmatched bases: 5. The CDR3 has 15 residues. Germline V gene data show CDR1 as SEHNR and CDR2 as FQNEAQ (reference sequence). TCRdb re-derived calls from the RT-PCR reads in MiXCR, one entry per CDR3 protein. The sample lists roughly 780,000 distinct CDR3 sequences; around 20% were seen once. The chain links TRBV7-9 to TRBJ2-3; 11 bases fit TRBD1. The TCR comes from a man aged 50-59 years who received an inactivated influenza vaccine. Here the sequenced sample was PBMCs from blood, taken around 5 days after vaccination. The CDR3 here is CASSLGDRGRRTQYF. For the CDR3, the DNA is TGTGCCAGCAGCTTAGGGGACAGGGGGAGACGTACGCAGTATTTT.